These 20 T cell receptor beta chains originate from one sample sequenced in a study of CD8+ T cells in alopecia areata. Sequencing relied on a cDNA template that was reverse transcribed from extracted RNA. TCRdb keeps only in-frame clones here, not all; method: immunoSEQ multiplex PCR. Altogether under 350,000 clones are present, more than 45% being singletons, with the ten largest covering roughly 1.8%. Treatment of the sample: oral pan-JAK inhibitor, 5-10 mg twice daily. Source: CD4+ T cells sorted from blood, taken at week 24, from a patient treated with tofacitinib. These receptors originate from a human donor with alopecia areata.

V gene TRBV7-2 combines with J gene TRBJ2-7, with D possibly TRBD2 on 6 matching bases. This CDR3 is 13 amino acids long. CDR1 is SGHTA and CDR2 is FQGNSA in the germline V gene. Trimming shortened V by 1 base and J by 4 bases, and 8 bases separated the two germline ends. In DNA, the CDR3 is TGTGCCAGCAGCTTAGGGGGGGAGTACGAGCAGTACTTC. Its translation: CASSLGGEYEQYF.

This chain connects TRBV23-1 to TRBJ2-7; possibly TRBD1 for D (6 bases). TRBV23-1 is treated as an ORF (open reading frame) with a function not yet certain. V was clipped by 2 bases and J by 2 bases, with 13 bases between them. The CDR3 is 15 residues long. CDR3: CASSQMSGVAYEQYF. CDR3 DNA: TGCGCCAGCAGTCAAATGTCAGGGGTAGCCTACGAGCAGTACTTC.

This clone has at least ten counts. The chain uses TRBV5-1 and TRBJ1-1; no clear D gene. From germline, CDR1 is SGHRS and CDR2 YFSETQ. The CDR3 runs 13 residues. V lost 5 bases and J 0 bases, leaving 8 bases between the germline ends. CDR3 DNA sequence: TGCGCCAGCAGATCCAGCATGAACACTGAAGCTTTCTTT. Protein product: CASRSSMNTEAFF.

This clone came up a few times. Other DNA sequences in this specimen translate into the identical CDR3. The rearrangement links TRBV28 to TRBJ2-1, with D uncertain. This CDR3 spans 13 amino acids. CDR1 is MDHEN and CDR2 is SYDVKM in the germline V gene. V lost 3 bases, J lost 3 bases, and 6 bases lay in between. Here the CDR3 reads CASSLSSYNEQFF. The CDR3 DNA sequence: TGTGCCAGCAGTTTGTCCAGCTACAATGAGCAGTTCTTC.

The rearrangement links TRBV5-6 to TRBJ2-5; 11 nucleotides agree with TRBD2. Germline V CDR1 and CDR2: SGHDT, YYEEEE. V lost 4 bases to trimming and J lost 4 bases; unmatched junction nucleotides: 6. CDR3 length: 15 amino acids. CDR3 region: CASSPATSGVETQYF. CDR3 in DNA: TGTGCCAGCAGCCCCGCGACTAGCGGGGTAGAGACCCAGTACTTC.

Here the CDR3 reads CAMDRGSHEQYF. CDR3 DNA: TGCGCCATGGACCGTGGGTCCCACGAGCAGTACTTC. The chain combines TRBV23-1 with TRBJ2-7; D is uncertain. TRBV23-1 is identified as an open reading frame with a role that is uncertain. The length of the CDR3 is 12 residues. With 10 bases removed from V and 5 bases from J, the gap between germline ends came to 15 bases.

The chain links TRBV7-8 to TRBJ1-5; TRBD1 aligns across 7 bases. The junction had 11 bases not matched to a gene; V was cut back by 5 bases and J by 7 bases. The CDR3 is 15 residues long. Looked up from germline, CDR1 is SGHVS and CDR2 is FQNEAQ. CDR3 nucleotides: TGTGCCAGCAGCCCTCACCCCACAGGGGAACAGCCCCAGCATTTT. The encoded protein is CASSPHPTGEQPQHF.

The chain employs TRBV2 and TRBJ2-2; D assignment may be TRBD1 or TRBD2 (5 bases each). Germline V gene data show CDR1 as SNHLY and CDR2 as FYNNEI. The V and J ends lost 0 bases and 5 bases respectively, with 13 bases between them. This CDR3 has 16 amino acids. The CDR3 region is CASSEAWGRRTGELFF. CDR3 coding DNA: TGTGCCAGCAGTGAAGCGTGGGGACGTAGGACCGGGGAGCTGTTTTTT.

This clone has only a few counts. This sequence joins TRBV2 and TRBJ2-5, with a tentative D call TRBD1 (6 bases). V was shortened by 7 bases and J by 1 base, with 16 bases between the two germline ends. CDR3 size: 15 residues. CDR1 is SNHLY and CDR2 is FYNNEI in the germline V gene. DNA for the CDR3: TGTGCCAGCAAAATCGAACAGGGATCCCAAGAGACCCAGTACTTC. Residues: CASKIEQGSQETQYF.

CDR3 in amino acids: CASSQQHYQETQYF. The CDR3 nucleotides are TGCGCCAGCAGCCAACAGCATTACCAAGAGACCCAGTACTTC. The rearrangement links TRBV5-1 to TRBJ2-5; no reliable D call. The CDR3 runs 14 residues. Looked up from germline, CDR1 is SGHRS and CDR2 is YFSETQ. Between the trimmed V and J ends, which lost 4 bases and 0 bases, there was a span of 10 bases. The whole variable domain, remainder taken from reference TRBV5-1 and TRBJ2-5, is KAGVTQTPRYLIKTRGQQVTLSCSPISGHRSVSWYQQTPGQGLQFLFEYFSETQRNKGNFPGRFSGRQFSNSRSEMNVSTLELGDSALYLCASSQQHYQETQYFGPGTRLLVL.

This chain connects TRBV29-1 to TRBJ2-5; no definite D call. The CDR3 sequence is 13 residues long. Looked up from germline, CDR1 is SQVTM and CDR2 is ANQGSEA. The germline V and J ends were trimmed by 6 bases and 4 bases, with 15 bases remaining between them. Written as DNA, the CDR3 is TGCAGCGTCTGTCAAGTTTTAATAGAGACCCAGTACTTC. This translates into CSVCQVLIETQYF.

This clone was seen a handful of times. V is TRBV5-1 and J is TRBJ1-1; tentatively, D is TRBD1 (6 bases). This CDR3 is built from 14 residues. V dropped 4 bases and J dropped 1 base, with 11 bases sitting between them. Per the germline V gene, CDR1 is SGHRS and CDR2 is YFSETQ. Here the CDR3 DNA reads TGCGCCAGCAGCACCCAGACAGGGAACACTGAAGCTTTCTTT. Amino acids: CASSTQTGNTEAFF.

V usage is TRBV15 and J usage is TRBJ1-5; no firm D call. The CDR3 is 13 amino acids. Germline-derived CDR1 and CDR2 are LNHNV and YYDKDF (reference sequence). Trimming removed 6 bases from V and 6 bases from J, with 12 bases in between. The CDR3 DNA reads as TGTGCCACCAGGGTTTTAGGGAGTCAGCCCCAGCATTTT. The encoded protein is CATRVLGSQPQHF. The whole variable domain, remainder taken from reference TRBV15 and TRBJ1-5, is DAMVIQNPRYQVTQFGKPVTLSCSQTLNHNVMYWYQQKSSQAPKLLFHYYDKDFNNEADTPDNFQSRRPNTSFCFLDIRSPGLGDTAMYLCATRVLGSQPQHFGDGTRLSIL.

V and J are TRBV5-4 and TRBJ2-5; D not resolved. Germline assignment: CDR1 SGHNT and CDR2 YYREEE (reference sequence). The ends were cut back, 0 bases at V and 4 bases at J, with 7 bases in the middle. The CDR3 spans 13 residues. This chain's CDR3 is CASSLGMPETQYF. Here the CDR3 DNA reads TGTGCCAGCAGCTTGGGGATGCCAGAGACCCAGTACTTC.

The rearrangement joins TRBV25-1 to TRBJ2-3; 8 bases line up with TRBD2. The junction had 4 bases not matched to a gene; V was cut back by 5 bases and J by 0 bases. The CDR3 runs to 15 residues. CDR1 and CDR2 (germline): MGHDK, SYGVNS. CDR3 region: CASSSSGGSTDTQYF. In DNA, the CDR3 is TGTGCCAGCAGTTCCAGCGGGGGTAGCACAGATACGCAGTATTTT.

The gene calls are TRBV28 and TRBJ2-7; 7 bases align to TRBD1. The CDR3 loop spans 14 amino acids. After removal of 6 bases from V and 2 bases from J, the junction contained 7 bases not matched to a gene. Per germline, CDR1 MDHEN and CDR2 SYDVKM. DNA for the CDR3: TGTGCCAGCAGAACAGGGGTGGCTACCTACGAGCAGTACTTC. Translation gives CASRTGVATYEQYF.

The chain recombines TRBV6-1 with TRBJ1-4; D gene uncertain. The V gene's germline CDR1 is MNHNS and CDR2 SASEGT. The CDR3 contains 15 residues. V was trimmed by 1 base and J by 2 bases, leaving 8 bases between them. CDR3 DNA: TGTGCCAGCAGTGAAGTGAGGGCCACTAATGAAAAACTGTTTTTT. It specifies CASSEVRATNEKLFF.

This clone has more than one count but fewer than ten. In DNA, the CDR3 is TGTGCCTGGAGTGTCCCCGGGGCCGAGCAGTACTTC. It is translated as CAWSVPGAEQYF. V and J are TRBV30 and TRBJ2-7; D tentatively fits TRBD1 or TRBD2 (5 bases each). From germline, CDR1 is GTSNPN and CDR2 SVGIG (reference sequence). The germline V and J ends were trimmed by 0 bases and 6 bases, with 9 bases remaining between them. The CDR3 consists of 12 residues.

This clone turned up a few times. This rearrangement joins TRBV7-2 to TRBJ2-1; D may be TRBD1 (5 bases). V was shortened by 0 bases and J by 2 bases, with 11 bases between the two germline ends. CDR1 and CDR2 from the germline V gene are SGHTA and FQGNSA. The CDR3 totals 16 residues. CDR3 sequence reads: CASSLAGRVAYNEQFF. In DNA form, the CDR3 reads TGTGCCAGCAGCTTAGCGGGCAGGGTGGCCTACAATGAGCAGTTCTTC.

This clone was seen more than once but under ten times. CDR3 region: CASSALGGNYGYTF. As DNA, the CDR3 is TGCGCCAGCAGCGCACTGGGGGGGAACTATGGCTACACCTTC. The rearrangement joins TRBV4-1 to TRBJ1-2; D possibly corresponds to TRBD1 (5 bases). Deletions cut 5 bases from V and 2 bases from J, with 12 bases between. Per the germline V gene, CDR1 is MGHRA and CDR2 is YSYEKL. The CDR3 loop spans 14 amino acids.